The next 28 T cell receptor beta chains were all read from a single sample in a study of cytomegalovirus exposure and HLA in healthy donors. Sequenced by immunoSEQ multiplex PCR; TCRdb stores in-frame clones only, minus some. The sample shows roughly 250,000 clones, around 90% of them seen only once. Source material: PBMCs. These receptors were taken from a woman between 18 and 29 years old in good health and CMV-seronegative.

The CDR3 region is CASSQGREDPNYGYTF. CDR3 in DNA: TGCGCCAGCAGCCAAGGGAGAGAAGACCCTAACTATGGCTACACCTTC. The chain recombines TRBV4-3 with TRBJ1-2; no definite D call. Trimming took 1 base from V and 0 from J, leaving 12 bases between them. Germline CDR1 is LGHNA and CDR2 is YSLEER. The CDR3 loop spans 16 amino acids.

The rearrangement links TRBV11-3 to TRBJ2-1; 11 bases fit TRBD1. There are 16 residues in the CDR3. Germline V CDR1 and CDR2: SGHNT, YENEEA. J lost 6 bases, V lost 5 bases, and 9 bases had no gene match. CDR3 sequence (DNA): TGTGCCAGCAGCACAGGGTTTGGACAGGGGGCCAATGAGCAGTTCTTC. It translates to CASSTGFGQGANEQFF.

A single count supports this clone. This rearrangement joins TRBV28 to TRBJ1-4, with 9 nucleotides matching TRBD1. Germline V gives CDR1 MDHEN, CDR2 SYDVKM. The CDR3 runs to 14 residues. Germline trimming cut 3 bases from V and 15 bases from J; bases unmatched to any gene: 11. The CDR3 DNA follows: TGTGCCAGCAGTTTCGCGGGACAGGGAAAAAAGGTGTTTTTT. This encodes CASSFAGQGKKVFF.

The V call is TRBV27, the J call TRBJ2-3; tentative D call: TRBD2 (6 bases). The CDR3 sequence is 15 residues long. CDR1 MNHEY and CDR2 SMNVEV come from the germline V gene (reference sequence). V shed 4 bases and J shed 1 base, with 12 bases lying between them. The CDR3 region has the DNA TGTGCCAGCAGTTATCTTGGCGGGGGCACAGATACGCAGTATTTT. This sequence encodes CASSYLGGGTDTQYF.

This clone appeared a single time. The chain employs TRBV4-1 and TRBJ2-1; TRBD1 matches 7 bases. Germline V gene lookup returns CDR1 MGHRA and CDR2 YSYEKL. Trimming removed 8 bases from V and 7 bases from J; junction bases left unmatched: 5. The CDR3 runs 12 residues. Written as DNA, the CDR3 is TGCGCCAGCTCCCAGGGGGTGAATGAGCAGTTCTTC. This gives the protein CASSQGVNEQFF.

This chain uses TRBV5-1 with TRBJ2-1; 11 bases map to TRBD1. The germline V gene encodes CDR1 SGHRS and CDR2 YFSETQ. After removal of 4 bases from V and 7 bases from J, the junction contained 7 bases not matched to a gene. There are 15 residues in the CDR3. CDR3 sequence (DNA): TGCGCCAGCAGCCAGGGACAGGGGGTTCAGAATGAGCAGTTCTTC. This sequence encodes CASSQGQGVQNEQFF.

This rearrangement joins TRBV7-2 to TRBJ2-3; a weak D match, TRBD2 (5 bases). V lost 5 bases and J 3 bases, leaving 12 bases between the germline ends. The length of the CDR3 is 14 residues. Germline V gene lookup returns CDR1 SGHTA and CDR2 FQGNSA. The CDR3 DNA is TGTGCCAGCAGCGCGGGTGGGCTTACAGATACGCAGTATTTT. It codes for CASSAGGLTDTQYF.

The chain carries TRBV6-6 and TRBJ1-3; no firm D call. CDR1 MNHNY and CDR2 SVGAGI come from the germline V gene (reference sequence). With 0 bases removed from V and 7 bases from J, the gap between germline ends came to 7 bases. The CDR3 covers 13 residues. CDR3 sequence reads: CASSYSTWNTIYF. The CDR3 DNA reads TGTGCCAGCAGTTACTCGACATGGAACACCATATATTTT.

CDR3 protein: CASSPVRQHPQETQYF. The DNA for the CDR3 is TGTGCCAGCAGCCCAGTTAGACAGCACCCCCAAGAGACCCAGTACTTC. The chain combines TRBV14 with TRBJ2-5, with D possibly matching TRBD1 (5 bases). The CDR3 runs 16 residues. Trimming took 4 bases from V and 1 from J, leaving 16 bases between them. Germline V gene lookup returns CDR1 SGHDN and CDR2 FVKESK.

This clone was counted a few times. The chain combines TRBV6-1 with TRBJ2-3, with D perhaps matching TRBD2 (6 bases). V was trimmed by 10 bases and J by 1 base, leaving 12 bases between them. Germline lookup yields CDR1 MNHNS and CDR2 SASEGT. CDR3 length: 13 residues. CDR3 protein: CATAGLRTDTQYF. CDR3 DNA: TGTGCCACCGCGGGACTGCGCACAGATACGCAGTATTTT.

V usage is TRBV6-5 and J usage is TRBJ1-1, with a weak D call TRBD1 (6 bases). Germline values: CDR1 MNHEY, CDR2 SVGAGI. The germline V and J ends were trimmed by 7 bases and 5 bases, with 17 bases remaining between them. The CDR3 runs 14 residues. The CDR3 DNA reads TGTGCCAGCATTGAACAGGGAAGAGAAACTGAAGCTTTCTTT. The encoded protein is CASIEQGRETEAFF.

This clone was seen once. This rearrangement joins TRBV5-8 to TRBJ2-7; no definite D call. This CDR3 region has 13 residues. Trimming took off 2 bases at V and 4 bases at J, with 10 bases between the two ends. The germline gives CDR1 SGHTS, CDR2 YDEGEE. CDR3 sequence (DNA): TGTGCCAGCAGCTTTGTTTCCGGTTACGAGCAGTACTTC. It encodes CASSFVSGYEQYF.

The rearrangement uses TRBV2 and TRBJ1-4; tentative D call: TRBD1 (5 bases). With 1 base removed from V and 1 base from J, the gap between germline ends came to 10 bases. Germline values: CDR1 SNHLY, CDR2 FYNNEI. This CDR3 comprises 16 residues. The CDR3 sequence: CASSEGQFLTNEKLFF. The CDR3 DNA is TGTGCCAGCAGTGAAGGACAGTTTCTAACTAATGAAAAACTGTTTTTT.

The gene calls are TRBV7-9 and TRBJ2-4, with 8 bases matching TRBD1. The germline gives CDR1 SEHNR, CDR2 FQNEAQ (reference sequence). This CDR3 has 14 amino acids. The V and J ends lost 5 bases and 5 bases, in that order; junction bases with no gene match: 5. Written as DNA, the CDR3 is TGTGCCAGCAGCCGGACAGGGTTGGAAAACATTCAGTACTTC. This sequence encodes CASSRTGLENIQYF. The complete variable domain, with remaining parts taken from reference TRBV7-9 and TRBJ2-4, reads DTGVSQNPRHKITKRGQNVTFRCDPISEHNRLYWYRQTLGQGPEFLTYFQNEAQLEKSRLLSDRFSAERPKGSFSTLEIQRTEQGDSAMYLCASSRTGLENIQYFGAGTRLSVL.

In regard to this clone: This CDR3 is also generated by other DNA sequences in the sample. The chain joins TRBV7-2 to TRBJ2-7; the D is unclear. V shed 0 bases and J shed 0 bases, with 6 bases lying between them. Per germline, CDR1 SGHTA and CDR2 FQGNSA. The CDR3 loop spans 14 amino acids. DNA for the CDR3: TGTGCCAGCAGCTTAGCCCCAGGCTCCTACGAGCAGTACTTC. Residues: CASSLAPGSYEQYF.

This clone has only one observation. The chain couples TRBV7-6 to TRBJ1-3, with 7 bases lining up with TRBD1. This CDR3 region has 14 residues. From germline, CDR1 is SGHVS and CDR2 FNYEAQ. The junction had 2 bases not matched to a gene; V was cut back by 2 bases and J by 4 bases. The chain's CDR3 is CASSLTGAGNTIYF. The CDR3 DNA follows: TGTGCCAGCAGCTTAACAGGGGCAGGAAACACCATATATTTT.

This clone was seen only once. This chain joins TRBV7-2 and TRBJ2-1; 7 positions agree with TRBD1. Trimming took 4 bases from V and 0 from J; bases not matched to a gene: 3. This CDR3 contains 15 residues. CDR1 is SGHTA, CDR2 FQGNSA, per germline. CDR3 protein: CASSSAGGSYNEQFF. Here the CDR3 DNA reads TGTGCCAGCAGCTCAGCAGGGGGCTCCTACAATGAGCAGTTCTTC.

This sequence joins TRBV29-1 and TRBJ2-3; TRBD1 aligns across 9 bases. The length of the CDR3 is 17 residues. Unmatched junction bases numbered 22, after V lost 7 bases and J lost 8 bases. In germline, CDR1 is SQVTM, CDR2 ANQGSEA. The CDR3 nucleotides read TGCAGCGGTGCCGTCTCGGATCCGGGACAGGGAAGGGGTACGCAGTATTTT. The encoded protein is CSGAVSDPGQGRGTQYF.

The gene calls are TRBV4-1 and TRBJ2-3; TRBD2 might be the D (6 bases). Germline CDR1 is MGHRA and CDR2 is YSYEKL. V lost 6 bases to trimming and J lost 1 base, with 17 bases between them. The CDR3 consists of 16 residues. The CDR3 nucleotides read TGCGCCAGCAGGGAGGGCTTCCGGGGAGGCACAGATACGCAGTATTTT. It specifies CASREGFRGGTDTQYF.

The V and J genes are TRBV29-1 and TRBJ2-3, with D maybe TRBD1 (6 bases). Trimming shortened V by 6 bases and J by 6 bases, and 10 bases separated the two germline ends. CDR3 length: 11 residues. CDR1 is SQVTM, CDR2 ANQGSEA, per germline. CDR3 residues: CSVYQGDTQYF. The CDR3 DNA sequence: TGCAGCGTGTACCAGGGGGATACGCAGTATTTT.

A single count supports this clone. This chain uses TRBV4-1 with TRBJ2-2; TRBD1 is a possible D gene (8 bases). Germline V gene data show CDR1 as MGHRA and CDR2 as YSYEKL. V was pared by 4 bases and J by 6 bases, with 18 bases between. The CDR3 loop spans 16 amino acids. The CDR3 nucleotides read TGCGCCAGCAGCCTCTTCGGACAGGGAGGGTCCGGGGAGCTGTTTTTT. Protein: CASSLFGQGGSGELFF.

The chain carries TRBV9 and TRBJ1-6; unclear D gene. The CDR3 is 14 amino acids. V lost 0 bases, J lost 10 bases, and 11 bases lay in between. Germline loops: CDR1 SGDLS, CDR2 YYNGEE. The CDR3 region has the DNA TGTGCCAGCAGCGTAGGCTCGGAGCCCTCACCCCTCCACTTT. Amino acid sequence: CASSVGSEPSPLHF.

This chain joins TRBV6-6 and TRBJ2-7, with TRBD1 matching over 9 bases. This CDR3 region has 15 residues. With 3 bases clipped from V and 5 bases from J, the junction kept 8 bases outside the gene matches. The germline gives CDR1 MNHNY, CDR2 SVGAGI (reference sequence). Here the CDR3 DNA reads TGTGCCAGCAGTTATTTCGGACAGGGGTCGGACGAGCAGTACTTC. It is translated as CASSYFGQGSDEQYF.

The chain links TRBV6-5 to TRBJ1-4; 7 bases match TRBD1. Trimming at V came to 2 bases and at J to 8 bases, leaving 5 bases not matched to a gene. CDR1 MNHEY and CDR2 SVGAGI come from the germline V gene. The CDR3 has 14 amino acids. This chain's CDR3 is CASSYEGAREKLFF. The CDR3 region has the DNA TGTGCCAGCAGTTACGAGGGGGCGAGGGAAAAACTGTTTTTT.

Written as DNA, the CDR3 is TGTGCCTGGAGTGTATCGCTTCGACAGGTGAACACTGAAGCTTTCTTT. Translated: CAWSVSLRQVNTEAFF. The rearrangement joins TRBV30 to TRBJ1-1; maybe TRBD1 (6 bases). The germline V gene has CDR1 GTSNPN and CDR2 SVGIG (reference sequence). This CDR3 is 16 amino acids long. Trimming cost V 0 bases and J 0 bases, with 14 bases left between them.

With regard to this clone: An end of the junction does not agree with germline; a read error may underlie this. The chain is built from TRBV2 and TRBJ2-5; possibly TRBD2 for D (6 bases). The CDR3 has 15 residues. The V gene's germline CDR1 is SNHLY and CDR2 FYNNEI. The CDR3 sequence is CASRGEDKYQETQYF. The CDR3 bases are TGTGCCAGCAGGGGGGAGGACAAGTACCAGGAGACCCAGTACTTC. The variable domain in full, with the rest retrieved from reference TRBV2 and TRBJ2-5, is EPEVTQTPSHQVTQMGQEVILRCVPISNHLYFYWYRQILGQKVEFLVSFYNNEISEKSEIFDDQFSVERPDGSNFTLKIRSTKLEDSAMYFCASRGEDKYQETQYFGPGTRLLVL.

J is TRBJ1-2 and V is TRBV7-9; no clear D gene. The germline V gene encodes CDR1 SEHNR and CDR2 FQNEAQ (reference sequence). V lost 3 bases to trimming and J lost 0 bases, with 8 bases between them. The CDR3 consists of 14 residues. CDR3 amino acids: CASSLGSPNYGYTF. CDR3 DNA sequence: TGTGCCAGCAGCTTGGGCAGTCCTAACTATGGCTACACCTTC.

The gene calls are TRBV14 and TRBJ1-4; no firm D call. The V gene lost 3 bases and the J gene lost 8 bases, with 7 bases spanning the gap. There are 12 residues in the CDR3. From germline, CDR1 is SGHDN and CDR2 FVKESK. The CDR3 region has the DNA TGTGCCAGCAGCCAGATCGGGGAAAAACTGTTTTTT. It codes for CASSQIGEKLFF. Filled out from reference TRBV14 and TRBJ1-4, the complete variable domain reads EAGVTQFPSHSVIEKGQTVTLRCDPISGHDNLYWYRRVMGKEIKFLLHFVKESKQDESGMPNNRFLAERTGGTYSTLKVQPAELEDSGVYFCASSQIGEKLFFGSGTQLSVL.